Listed below are T cell receptor beta chains from one sample, sequenced in a study of blood T cell repertoires in COVID-19. The data were produced by immunoSEQ multiplex PCR, yet TCRdb's version contains in-frame clones alone and is incomplete. The data show around 270,000 clones, around 89% seen once. The sample was peripheral blood. These receptors were obtained from a man aged 35 to 55 with acute or convalescent COVID-19. Each CDR3 is given with its conserved first and last residue. Fields, in order: clone size, D gene, J gene, V gene, CDR3 DNA, CDR3 protein. The D gene is left open where the match is weak. Not every row has a clone size; where given, it reads once, few, many or a size class.

- | - | TRBJ1-3 | TRBV7-9 | TGTGCCAGCAGCTTAGTCGGAGGGTATGGAAACACCATATATTTT | CASSLVGGYGNTIYF
- | TRBD1 | TRBJ1-2 | TRBV3-1/TRBV3-2 | TGTGCCAGCAGCCAATGGGCTATTGTGGGGACAGCCCTCGGAAATGGCTACACCTTC | CASSQWAIVGTALGNGYTF
few | TRBD1 | TRBJ1-1 | TRBV5-4 | TGTGCCAGCGAGAAGACAGGGGGTCCCACTGAAGCTTTCTTT | CASEKTGGPTEAFF
- | TRBD1 | TRBJ2-1 | TRBV18 | TGTGCCAGCTCAGTAGGGACAGGGTCCTACAATGAGCAGTTCTTC | CASSVGTGSYNEQFF
- | - | TRBJ2-2 | TRBV6-5 | TGTGCCAGCAGTCCCCTGAACACCGGGGAGCTGTTTTTT | CASSPLNTGELFF
once | TRBD1 | TRBJ1-1 | TRBV18 | TGTGCCAGCTCACAGGGACAGGGATTTTCTGAAGCTTTCTTT | CASSQGQGFSEAFF
- | TRBD1 | TRBJ2-2 | TRBV3-1/TRBV3-2 | TGTGCCAGCAGCCCCCGAGCAAGGGGGCCGGGCACCGGGGAGCTGTTTTTT | CASSPRARGPGTGELFF
- | TRBD2 | TRBJ2-1 | TRBV24-1 | TGTGCCACCAGTGATTTGAAGCGGGGCAATGAGCAGTTCTTC | CATSDLKRGNEQFF
- | TRBD1 | TRBJ2-1 | TRBV18 | TGTGCCAGCTCACTGGACAGGGCCTCCTACAATGAGCAGTTCTTC | CASSLDRASYNEQFF
- | TRBD2 | TRBJ2-3 | TRBV4-1 | TGCGCCAGCAGCCAAGAAAAACTAGCGGGGGGCACAGATACGCAGTATTTT | CASSQEKLAGGTDTQYF
- | - | TRBJ2-4 | TRBV5-1 | TGCGCCAGCAGCTTGGAACTAGCCAAAAACATTCAGTACTTC | CASSLELAKNIQYF
- | - | TRBJ2-1 | TRBV5-4 | TGTGCCAGCAGCTTGGGAGGGGGCTCCTACAATGAGCAGTTCTTC | CASSLGGGSYNEQFF
- | - | TRBJ2-1 | TRBV20-1 | TGCAGTGCTAGTTCTCCCCTATACAATGAGCAGTTCTTC | CSASSPLYNEQFF
- | TRBD1 | TRBJ1-3 | TRBV3-1/TRBV3-2 | TGTGCCAGCAGCCAAGTCTGGGACAGTAAAGGAAACACCATATATTTT | CASSQVWDSKGNTIYF
- | - | TRBJ2-3 | TRBV6-5 | TGTGCCAGCTTCGGTGGGCCCACATATACGCAGTATTTT | CASFGGPTYTQYF
- | TRBD2 | TRBJ2-7 | TRBV4-1 | TGCGCCAGCAGCCAAATAGCGGGGTCTCAGCAGTACTTC | CASSQIAGSQQYF
once | - | TRBJ1-3 | TRBV29-1 | TGCAGCGTTGAACCTCAACAGGTAGACACCATATATTTT | CSVEPQQVDTIYF
- | - | TRBJ1-1 | TRBV6-5 | TGTGCCAGCAGTCGGGGGGTTAAGAGCACTGAAGCTTTCTTT | CASSRGVKSTEAFF
- | - | TRBJ2-7 | TRBV19 | TGTGCCAGTAGCAGAGACAGAATTACGAACGAGCAGTACTTC | CASSRDRITNEQYF
- | - | TRBJ1-4 | TRBV6-5 | TGTGCCAGCAGTACGACTTTGGAAGATGAAAAACTGTTTTTT | CASSTTLEDEKLFF
- | - | TRBJ1-1 | TRBV6-2/TRBV6-3 | TGTGCCAGCAGTTACGGAGCCCCTGAAGCTTTCTTT | CASSYGAPEAFF
- | - | TRBJ2-4 | TRBV24-1 | TGTGCCACCAGTGATCCGTGGGGGGAAAACATTCAGTACTTC | CATSDPWGENIQYF
- | TRBD2 | TRBJ2-1 | TRBV10-1 | TGCGCCAGCAGTGATAAGCGGGGGGGCCGGAATGAGCAGTTCTTC | CASSDKRGGRNEQFF
- | TRBD1 | TRBJ2-1 | TRBV11-1 | TGTGCCAGCAGCTTAGCGACAGGGGGCGCCTACAATGAGCAGTTCTTC | CASSLATGGAYNEQFF
- | TRBD1 | TRBJ2-7 | TRBV2 | TGTGCCAGCAGGGACCCGGGACAGGGGTACGAGCAGTACTTC | CASRDPGQGYEQYF
- | - | TRBJ2-4 | TRBV2 | TGTGCCAGCAGTGAAGCGCTAGGGGGTAAAAACATTCAGTACTTC | CASSEALGGKNIQYF
- | TRBD1 | TRBJ2-2 | TRBV9 | TGTGCCAGCAGCCCCCGGACAGGGTCGAACACCGGGGAGCTGTTTTTT | CASSPRTGSNTGELFF
- | TRBD1 | TRBJ1-4 | TRBV6-5 | TGTGCCAGCAGTTACTCCGGACAGGGGGGCGAAAAACTGTTTTTT | CASSYSGQGGEKLFF
- | - | TRBJ2-5 | TRBV5-1 | TGCGCCAGCAGCCGGGACTCTAGACCTCAAGAGACCCAGTACTTC | CASSRDSRPQETQYF
- | - | TRBJ2-1 | TRBV7-2 | TGTGCCAGCAGCTTAGCGCCAACACCGAACAATGAGCAGTTCTTC | CASSLAPTPNNEQFF
- | TRBD2 | TRBJ2-1 | TRBV7-8 | TGTGCCAGCAGACGGACTAGCGGGGTGTTCAATGAGCAGTTCTTC | CASRRTSGVFNEQFF
- | - | TRBJ1-2 | TRBV5-1 | TGCGCCAGCAGCTTGGCGCCAGGGGCTGGCTACACCTTC | CASSLAPGAGYTF
- | - | TRBJ1-2 | TRBV5-6 | TGTGCCAGCAGCCCCCTTTCCGTAGCGAACTATGGCTACACCTTC | CASSPLSVANYGYTF
- | TRBD2 | TRBJ2-7 | TRBV3-1/TRBV3-2 | TGTGCCAGCAGCCTGCTAGCGGGGGGGCCTTGGTACGAGCAGTACTTC | CASSLLAGGPWYEQYF
- | TRBD2 | TRBJ2-1 | TRBV11-2 | TGTGCCAGCAGCTTAGCGGCTAGCGGGGGGGCCCTTCATGAGCAGTTCTTC | CASSLAASGGALHEQFF
- | - | TRBJ1-6 | TRBV10-2 | TGCGCCAGCACCAAAGGGGTGGGGGCTAATTCACCCCTCCACTTT | CASTKGVGANSPLHF
- | TRBD1 | TRBJ1-2 | TRBV12-3/TRBV12-4 | TGTGCCAGCAGTTACGCAGGGGGGTATGGCTACACCTTC | CASSYAGGYGYTF
- | - | TRBJ1-2 | TRBV28 | TGTGCCAGCAGTTTAAACGGGCAGGGTGGCTATGGCTACACCTTC | CASSLNGQGGYGYTF
- | - | TRBJ2-6 | TRBV29-1 | TGCAGCGTTCCTGAGGGTACTGGGGCCAACGTCCTGACTTTC | CSVPEGTGANVLTF